These T cell receptor beta chains were read from a single sample in a study of blood T cell repertoires in COVID-19. Repertoires were generated with immunoSEQ multiplex PCR, while TCRdb's copy carries only in-frame clones and drops some. The sample carries 100,000 to 120,000 clones, about 76% recorded once. The source material was peripheral blood. Receptors were obtained from a man older than 75 with acute or convalescent COVID-19. The CDR3 runs from the conserved cysteine through the conserved F or W. A D gene is named only where the DNA matches it firmly. Clone size is stated in some rows and not others, as once, few, many or a class when expanded.

>.|.|TRBJ1-3|TRBV28
TGTGCCAGCAGTTCCACTTACTCTGGAAACACCATATATTTT
CASSSTYSGNTIYF
>once|.|TRBJ1-5|TRBV12-2
TGTGCAAGTCGCTTAGAGGAGGGTTCCAATCAGCCCCAGCATTTT
CASRLEEGSNQPQHF
>.|.|TRBJ1-5|TRBV7-8
TGTGCCAGCAGCTTGAGGGAACAGGGAGGGACTCAGCCCCAGCATTTT
CASSLREQGGTQPQHF
>.|.|TRBJ1-3|TRBV7-9
TGTGCCAGCAGCCAACCAGGGTGGCAAGGAAACACCATATATTTT
CASSQPGWQGNTIYF
>.|TRBD1|TRBJ1-6|TRBV11-2
TGTGCCAGCAGACCCGGACAGGGTCTTAATTCACCCCTCCACTTT
CASRPGQGLNSPLHF
>.|.|TRBJ2-7|TRBV19
TGTGCCAGTAGTAGCACAGGGTTAGGGTCCTACGAGCAGTACTTC
CASSSTGLGSYEQYF
>once|TRBD2|TRBJ2-5|TRBV19
TGTGCCAGTACCGCTAGCGGGAGACCAGAGACCCAGTACTTC
CASTASGRPETQYF
>.|.|TRBJ1-4|TRBV6-5
TGTGCCAGCAGTTACGGGGGGTTGGGTGAAAAACTGTTTTTT
CASSYGGLGEKLFF
>few|TRBD1|TRBJ1-3|TRBV7-2
TGTGCCAGCAGCTTAGACGCGACAGGGGTTGGAAACACCATATATTTT
CASSLDATGVGNTIYF
>once|.|TRBJ2-4|TRBV11-2
TGTGCCAGCAGCTTAGTAGTCCGCGTAACCAAAAACATTCAGTACTTC
CASSLVVRVTKNIQYF
>once|.|TRBJ2-3|TRBV6-4
TGTGCCAGCAGGGGGGACTCCACAGATACGCAGTATTTT
CASRGDSTDTQYF
>.|TRBD2|TRBJ2-1|TRBV18
TGTGCCAGCTCACAGACTAGCGGGAGGGCCAGTGAGCAGTTCTTC
CASSQTSGRASEQFF
>.|TRBD2|TRBJ2-3|TRBV9
TGTGCCAGCAGCGGCCGTACTAGCGATGTGGCAGATACGCAGTATTTT
CASSGRTSDVADTQYF
>.|.|TRBJ2-2|TRBV21-1
TGTGCCAGCAGCAAATGTGAGGGACAGGGGAACACCGGGGAGCTGTTTTTT
CASSKCEGQGNTGELFF
>few|.|TRBJ1-2|TRBV5-1
TGCGCCAGCAGCTTGGCCGGCAGGGCCAGAACTAACTATGGCTACACCTTC
CASSLAGRARTNYGYTF
>.|TRBD1|TRBJ1-1|TRBV5-6
TGTGCCAGCAGCTTGCCGGGGACAGGGATAACTGAAGCTTTCTTT
CASSLPGTGITEAFF
>.|TRBD2|TRBJ2-2|TRBV28
TGTGCCAGCAGCTCGACTAGCGAGAACACCGGGGAGCTGTTTTTT
CASSSTSENTGELFF
>few|.|TRBJ2-7|TRBV18
TGTGCCAGCTCATCGCAGGGGACCTACGAGCAGTACTTC
CASSSQGTYEQYF
>few|TRBD1|TRBJ1-5|TRBV28
TGTGCCAGCAGTCCTACAGGGGGCGCACAGGGTCAGCCCCAGCATTTT
CASSPTGGAQGQPQHF
>.|TRBD2|TRBJ2-7|TRBV3-1/TRBV3-2
TGTGCCAGCAGCCAAGATGAAGTAGCGGGAGTCTCCTACGAGCAGTACTTC
CASSQDEVAGVSYEQYF
>once|.|TRBJ2-1|TRBV11-2
TGTGCCAGCAGCTTAGGACTGAGCAATGAGCAGTTCTTC
CASSLGLSNEQFF
>few|TRBD2|TRBJ2-4|TRBV7-2
TGTGCCAGCAGCTTAAGGGCAGGGAGGGACATTCAGTACTTC
CASSLRAGRDIQYF
>.|TRBD1|TRBJ1-1|TRBV5-1
TGCGCCAGCAGTGACAGGGGGCAGAACACTGAAGCTTTCTTT
CASSDRGQNTEAFF
>.|.|TRBJ1-6|TRBV6-5
TGTGCCAGCACTTGGGGCGGGGGCCGGGATTCACCCCTCCACTTT
CASTWGGGRDSPLHF
>few|TRBD2|TRBJ2-1|TRBV10-3
TGTGCCATCAGCGATAGACTAGCTAGGCAACTAGACAATGAGCAGTTCTTC
CAISDRLARQLDNEQFF
>.|TRBD1|TRBJ2-3|TRBV2
TGTGCCAGCAGACATGGACAGGGTCCCTCCACAGATACGCAGTATTTT
CASRHGQGPSTDTQYF
>.|TRBD1|TRBJ2-5|TRBV10-2
TGCGCCAGCACCGGGACAGGATTTTTGGAGACCCAGTACTTC
CASTGTGFLETQYF
>.|TRBD1|TRBJ1-5|TRBV15
TGTGCCACCAGCAGAGGGGGACAGTTTCAGCCCCAGCATTTT
CATSRGGQFQPQHF
>.|.|TRBJ2-5|TRBV5-1
TGCGCCAGCAGCTTCCCGGGACAAGGGGAGACCCAGTACTTC
CASSFPGQGETQYF
>.|TRBD1|TRBJ1-4|TRBV7-9
TGTGCCAGCAGCTTAGTGGCAGGGGGTAATGAAAAACTGTTTTTT
CASSLVAGGNEKLFF
>few|.|TRBJ1-3|TRBV13
TGTGCCAGCAGCGTAGGACAGTTAGGAAACACCATATATTTT
CASSVGQLGNTIYF
>.|TRBD1|TRBJ1-1|TRBV2
TGTGCCAGCAGTGGAGACAGGGTCAACACTGAAGCTTTCTTT
CASSGDRVNTEAFF
>once|.|TRBJ1-5|TRBV19
TGTGCCAGTAACCCAACTTTAGAGCAGCCCCAGCATTTT
CASNPTLEQPQHF
>.|TRBD1|TRBJ1-2|TRBV28
TGTGCCAGCAGCGTGGAGAGGGGGCGTGGCTACACCTTC
CASSVERGRGYTF
>.|TRBD1|TRBJ1-4|TRBV11-2
TGTGCCAGCAGCCAGGACAGGGCAGTTGAAAAACTGTTTTTT
CASSQDRAVEKLFF
>.|TRBD1|TRBJ1-2|TRBV28
TGTGCCAGCACCCTTGGACAGGGAAACTATGGCTACACCTTC
CASTLGQGNYGYTF
>.|.|TRBJ2-7|TRBV11-3
TGTGCCAGCAGCTTAGGGGGAGGAGGGTACTACGAGCAGTACTTC
CASSLGGGGYYEQYF
>.|TRBD1|TRBJ2-7|TRBV28
TGTGCCATCACCACCGGGACAGGGTCTTGGGAGCAGTACTTC
CAITTGTGSWEQYF
>.|.|TRBJ1-5|TRBV28
TGTGCCAGCAGTTTATTGGCTCAGCCCCAGCATTTT
CASSLLAQPQHF
>few|.|TRBJ1-1|TRBV19
TGTGCCAGTAGTTCCCTCGGGGGGCGAGGGACTGAAGCTTTCTTT
CASSSLGGRGTEAFF
>.|.|TRBJ2-6|TRBV11-2
TGTGCCAGCAGCTTAGGGGGCGGGGCTGGGGCCAACGTCCTGACTTTC
CASSLGGGAGANVLTF
>.|TRBD1|TRBJ2-5|TRBV5-1
TGCGCCAGCAGCTCAACAGGGGGTAGCGAAGAGACCCAGTACTTC
CASSSTGGSEETQYF
>.|.|TRBJ2-7|TRBV19
TGTGCCAGTAGTATACGGAGGGGGCCCTACGAGCAGTACTTC
CASSIRRGPYEQYF
>.|.|TRBJ2-5|TRBV18
TGTGCCAGCTCATCTAGTCTCGGGACTGTGTACCAAGAGACCCAGTACTTC
CASSSSLGTVYQETQYF
>.|TRBD1|TRBJ2-5|TRBV5-1
TGCGCCAGCATCTCTAATCCCGGGACAGAAGAGACCCAGTACTTC
CASISNPGTEETQYF
>.|TRBD1|TRBJ1-6|TRBV27
TGTGCCAGCAGTTTAAAAGCCCCCCTAGGGGGACAGGTTGATAATTCACCCCTCCACTTT
CASSLKAPLGGQVDNSPLHF
>.|.|TRBJ2-7|TRBV30
TGTGCCTGGAGGAAACCGGGGACCTACGAGCAGTACTTC
CAWRKPGTYEQYF
>.|TRBD1|TRBJ1-1|TRBV27
TGTGCCAGCAGACCGACAGGGGGGGGGTGGGTTTTCTTT
CASRPTGGGWVFF
>.|TRBD1|TRBJ1-2|TRBV18
TGTGCCAGCTCGGACAACAGGGGCTATGGCTACACCTTC
CASSDNRGYGYTF
>.|TRBD1|TRBJ1-1|TRBV28
TGTGCCAGCAGTTTGGGAAGGGGGCACACTGAAGCTTTCTTT
CASSLGRGHTEAFF
>.|.|TRBJ1-5|TRBV6-1
TGTGCCAGCAGTGAAAGGAGTCAGCCCCAGCATTTT
CASSERSQPQHF
>.|TRBD2|TRBJ2-3|TRBV10-3
TGTGCCATAGGCCCGCGGGAGGGCCCGGTGAGCACAGATACGCAGTATTTT
CAIGPREGPVSTDTQYF
>.|TRBD2|TRBJ2-7|TRBV7-2
TGTGCCAGCAGCCCGGGACTATCCGAGCAGTACTTC
CASSPGLSEQYF
>.|.|TRBJ2-1|TRBV14
TGTGCCAGCAGCCAAGATGGCGGAGGGCTGAGGGAGCAGTTCTTC
CASSQDGGGLREQFF
>.|.|TRBJ1-2|TRBV19
TGTGCCAGTATCCCTGGAGCCGGACAGAACTATGGCTACACCTTC
CASIPGAGQNYGYTF
>few|.|TRBJ2-1|TRBV7-9
TGTGCCAGCAGCATGGCTAATGAGCAGTTCTTC
CASSMANEQFF
>few|.|TRBJ2-1|TRBV5-1
TGCGCCAGCAGCTTTGCCGGGGGCTCCTACAATGAGCAGTTCTTC
CASSFAGGSYNEQFF
>.|.|TRBJ2-5|TRBV27
TGTGCCAGCAGCTACCGGTACCAAGAGACCCAGTACTTC
CASSYRYQETQYF
>.|.|TRBJ2-2|TRBV6-5
TGTGCCAGCAGTTACCAAACAGCGGTCAACACCGGGGAGCTGTTTTTT
CASSYQTAVNTGELFF
>.|TRBD2|TRBJ2-1|TRBV28
TGTGCCAGCAGTCCGCTAGCGGGGTTGATGGTTGAGCAGTTCTTC
CASSPLAGLMVEQFF